The present entry profiles one TCR beta chain with its context. The data are from a study of blood T cell repertoires in COVID-19. In the study overall: Donors in the United States, Italy and Spain gave samples during acute or convalescent COVID-19. From T cells, B-cell-depleted T cells, or PBMCs came the material, which was cDNA or gDNA.

V dropped 5 bases and J dropped 0; count of bases not matched to a gene: 8. The CDR3 covers 17 residues. CDR1 is SGHVS, CDR2 FQNEAQ, per germline. Original analysis: Quantification of nucleated cells was approximated via reference gene primer amplification. Data came from immunoSEQ multiplex PCR; TCRdb stores just in-frame clones and leaves some out. The V and J calls and clone size were taken over from that table, and D and trimming were inferred from the DNA. The data show some 300,000 clones, 88% seen once. The sample was peripheral blood. This TCR was recovered from a woman between 25 and 40 years old who had recovered from COVID-19. The chain recombines TRBV7-8 with TRBJ1-5; 9 positions match TRBD1. CDR3 coding DNA: TGTGCCAGCAGCATCCGACAGGGGGTTTATAGCAATCAGCCCCAGCATTTT. It translates to CASSIRQGVYSNQPQHF.